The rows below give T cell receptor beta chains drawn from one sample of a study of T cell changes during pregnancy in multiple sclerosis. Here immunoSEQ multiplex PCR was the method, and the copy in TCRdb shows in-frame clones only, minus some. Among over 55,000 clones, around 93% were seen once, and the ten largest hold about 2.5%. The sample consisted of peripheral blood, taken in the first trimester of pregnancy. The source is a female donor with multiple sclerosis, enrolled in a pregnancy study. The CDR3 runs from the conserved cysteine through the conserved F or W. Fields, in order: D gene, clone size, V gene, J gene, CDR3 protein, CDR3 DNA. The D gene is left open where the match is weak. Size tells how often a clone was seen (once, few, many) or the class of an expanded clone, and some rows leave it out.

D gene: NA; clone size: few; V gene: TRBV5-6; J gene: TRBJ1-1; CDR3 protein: CASHRGLRTEAFF; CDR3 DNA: TGTGCCAGCCATCGGGGGTTGCGGACTGAAGCTTTCTTT
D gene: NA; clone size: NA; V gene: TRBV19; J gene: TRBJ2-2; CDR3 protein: CASSIYAGNTGELFF; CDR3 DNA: TGTGCCAGTAGTATTTATGCCGGGAACACCGGGGAGCTGTTTTTT
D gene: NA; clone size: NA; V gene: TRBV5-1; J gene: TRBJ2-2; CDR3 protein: CASSFAAGPTGELFF; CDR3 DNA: TGCGCCAGCAGCTTTGCGGCGGGGCCCACCGGGGAGCTGTTTTTT
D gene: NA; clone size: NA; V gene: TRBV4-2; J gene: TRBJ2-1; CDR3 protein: CASSQELQDNEQFF; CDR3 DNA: TGTGCCAGCAGCCAAGAATTACAGGACAATGAGCAGTTCTTC
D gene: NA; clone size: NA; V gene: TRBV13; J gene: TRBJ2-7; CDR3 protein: CASSSTYEQYF; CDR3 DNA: TGTGCCAGCAGCTCCACCTACGAGCAGTACTTC
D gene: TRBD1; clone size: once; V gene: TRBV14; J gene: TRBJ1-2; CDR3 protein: CASSQDRRGQAEGYTF; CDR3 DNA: TGTGCCAGCAGCCAAGATCGAAGGGGACAGGCGGAAGGCTACACCTTC
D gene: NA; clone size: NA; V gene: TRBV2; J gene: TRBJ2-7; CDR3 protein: CASSERGSLLYEQYF; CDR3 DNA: TGTGCCAGCAGTGAAAGGGGGTCCCTTTTATACGAGCAGTACTTC
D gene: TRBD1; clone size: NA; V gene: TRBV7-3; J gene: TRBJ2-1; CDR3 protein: CASSITGGLYNEQFF; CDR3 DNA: TGTGCCAGCAGCATCACAGGGGGCTTGTACAATGAGCAGTTCTTC
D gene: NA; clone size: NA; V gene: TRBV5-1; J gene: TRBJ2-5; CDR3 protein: CASSSFGGFGETQYF; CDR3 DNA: TGCGCCAGCAGCTCTTTCGGCGGTTTCGGGGAGACCCAGTACTTC
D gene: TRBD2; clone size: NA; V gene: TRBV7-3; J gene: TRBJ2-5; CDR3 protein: CASSLHGTTEETQYF; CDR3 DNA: TGTGCCAGCAGCTTACACGGGACTACTGAAGAGACCCAGTACTTC
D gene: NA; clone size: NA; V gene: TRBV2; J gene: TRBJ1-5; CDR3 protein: CASSGQINQPQHF; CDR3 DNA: TGTGCCAGCAGTGGACAGATAAATCAGCCCCAGCATTTT
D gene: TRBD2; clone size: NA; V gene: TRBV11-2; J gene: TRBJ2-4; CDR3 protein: CASSLDSRTSGPLAKNIQYF; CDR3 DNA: TGTGCCAGCAGCTTAGACTCGCGGACTAGCGGGCCCTTAGCCAAAAACATTCAGTACTTC
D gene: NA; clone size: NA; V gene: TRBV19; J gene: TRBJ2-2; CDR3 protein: CATRGEITTGELFF; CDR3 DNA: TGTGCCACCAGGGGCGAGATTACGACCGGGGAGCTGTTTTTT
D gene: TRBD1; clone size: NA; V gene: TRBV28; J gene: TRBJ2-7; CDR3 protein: CASSPSTGVSYEQYF; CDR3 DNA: TGTGCCAGCAGTCCCTCGACAGGGGTCTCCTACGAGCAGTACTTC
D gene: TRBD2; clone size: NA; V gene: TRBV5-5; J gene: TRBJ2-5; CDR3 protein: CASSQGLAGEGVLETQYF; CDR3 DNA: TGTGCCAGCAGCCAGGGACTAGCGGGAGAAGGGGTGTTAGAGACCCAGTACTTC
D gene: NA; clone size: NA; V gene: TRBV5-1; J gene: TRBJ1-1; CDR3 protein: CASSLNNQGGTEAFF; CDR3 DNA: TGCGCCAGCAGCTTGAATAATCAGGGAGGAACTGAAGCTTTCTTT
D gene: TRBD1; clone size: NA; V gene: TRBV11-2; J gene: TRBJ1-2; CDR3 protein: CASSSLRDRDGYTF; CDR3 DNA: TGTGCCAGCAGCTCTCTAAGGGACAGGGATGGCTACACCTTC
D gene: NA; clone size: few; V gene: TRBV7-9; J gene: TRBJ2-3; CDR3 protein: CASRPRSTDTQYF; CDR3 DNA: TGTGCCAGCAGACCCAGGAGCACAGATACGCAGTATTTT
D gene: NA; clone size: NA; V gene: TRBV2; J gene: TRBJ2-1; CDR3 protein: CASRGTGQNNEQFF; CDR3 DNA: TGTGCCAGCAGAGGGACTGGACAAAACAATGAGCAGTTCTTC
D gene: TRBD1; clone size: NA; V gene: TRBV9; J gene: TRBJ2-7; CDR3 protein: CASSVGTGLQEEQYF; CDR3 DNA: TGTGCCAGCAGCGTTGGGACAGGGTTGCAAGAAGAGCAGTACTTC
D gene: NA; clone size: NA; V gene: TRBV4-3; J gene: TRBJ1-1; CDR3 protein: CASSQDLGGQLNTEAFF; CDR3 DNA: TGCGCCAGCAGCCAAGATCTTGGAGGGCAATTGAACACTGAAGCTTTCTTT
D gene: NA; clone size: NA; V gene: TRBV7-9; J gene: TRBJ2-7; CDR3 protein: CASSLEGFGVYEQYF; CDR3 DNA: TGTGCCAGCAGCTTAGAGGGGTTCGGCGTCTACGAGCAGTACTTC
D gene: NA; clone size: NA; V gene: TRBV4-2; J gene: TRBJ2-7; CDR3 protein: CASSQDRGTPTYEQYF; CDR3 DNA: TGTGCCAGCAGCCAAGATAGGGGGACGCCTACCTACGAGCAGTACTTC
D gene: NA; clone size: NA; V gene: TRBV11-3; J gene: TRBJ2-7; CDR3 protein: CASSLPTGSNYEQYF; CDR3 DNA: TGTGCCAGCAGCTTACCGACCGGGTCCAACTACGAGCAGTACTTC
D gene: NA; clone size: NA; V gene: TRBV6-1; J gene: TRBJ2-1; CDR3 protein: CASSESRAHNEQFF; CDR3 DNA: TGTGCCAGCAGTGAGAGCCGCGCACACAATGAGCAGTTCTTC
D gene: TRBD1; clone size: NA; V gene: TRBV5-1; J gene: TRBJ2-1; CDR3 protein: CASSWDRNEQFF; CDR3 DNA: TGCGCCAGCAGCTGGGACAGAAACGAGCAGTTCTTC
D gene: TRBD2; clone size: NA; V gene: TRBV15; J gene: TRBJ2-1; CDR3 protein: CATSGTSGSPPYNEQFF; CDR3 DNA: TGTGCCACCAGCGGGACTAGCGGGAGTCCCCCCTACAATGAGCAGTTCTTC
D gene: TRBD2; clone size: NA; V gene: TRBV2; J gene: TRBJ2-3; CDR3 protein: CASNKGTSGADTQYF; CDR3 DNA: TGTGCCAGCAATAAAGGGACTAGCGGGGCGGATACGCAGTATTTT
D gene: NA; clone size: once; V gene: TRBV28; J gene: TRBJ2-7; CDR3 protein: CASSFLREQYF; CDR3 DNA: TGTGCCAGCAGTTTTCTCCGCGAGCAGTACTTC
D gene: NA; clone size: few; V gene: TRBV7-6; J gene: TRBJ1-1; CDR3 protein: CASSSGLENTEAFF; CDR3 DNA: TGTGCCAGCAGCTCGGGACTGGAGAACACTGAAGCTTTCTTT
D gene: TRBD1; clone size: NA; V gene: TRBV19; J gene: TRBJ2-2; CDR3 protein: CASRPPGQGLGELFF; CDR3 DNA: TGTGCCAGTAGGCCACCGGGACAGGGTCTCGGGGAGCTGTTTTTT
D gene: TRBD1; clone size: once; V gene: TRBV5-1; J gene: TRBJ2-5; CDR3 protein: CASSLGQGQETQYF; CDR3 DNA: TGCGCCAGCAGTCTAGGACAGGGCCAAGAGACCCAGTACTTC
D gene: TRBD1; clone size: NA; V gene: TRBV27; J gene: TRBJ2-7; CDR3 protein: CASSPSTGLLSYEQYF; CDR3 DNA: TGTGCCAGCAGTCCGTCGACAGGGCTCCTCTCCTACGAGCAGTACTTC
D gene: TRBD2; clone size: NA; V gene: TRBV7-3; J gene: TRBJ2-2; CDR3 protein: CASSLKGLDLAGELFF; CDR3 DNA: TGTGCCAGCAGCTTAAAGGGACTAGATCTTGCCGGGGAGCTGTTTTTT
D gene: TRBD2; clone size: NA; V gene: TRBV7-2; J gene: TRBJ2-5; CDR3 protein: CASSSWTSGRETQYF; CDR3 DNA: TGTGCCAGCAGCTCCTGGACTAGCGGGAGGGAGACCCAGTACTTC
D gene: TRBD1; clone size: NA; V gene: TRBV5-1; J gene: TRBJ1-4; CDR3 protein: CASSLTGVAEKLFF; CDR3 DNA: TGCGCCAGCAGCTTGACAGGGGTGGCGGAAAAACTGTTTTTT
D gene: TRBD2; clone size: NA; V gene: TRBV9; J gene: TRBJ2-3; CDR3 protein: CASSGFGRTDTQYF; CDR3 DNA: TGTGCCAGCAGCGGTTTCGGGAGGACAGATACGCAGTATTTT
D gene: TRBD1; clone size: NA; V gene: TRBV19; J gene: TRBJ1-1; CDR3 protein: CASSLFGQGASTAEAFF; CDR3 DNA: TGTGCCAGTAGTCTCTTTGGACAGGGGGCTTCAACGGCTGAAGCTTTCTTT
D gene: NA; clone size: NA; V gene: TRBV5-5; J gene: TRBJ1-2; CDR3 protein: CASSPPDYGYTF; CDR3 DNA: TGTGCCAGCAGCCCTCCCGACTATGGCTACACCTTC
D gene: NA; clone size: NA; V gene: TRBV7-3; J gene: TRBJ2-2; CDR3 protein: CASSPHFTGELFF; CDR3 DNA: TGTGCCAGCAGCCCCCATTTCACCGGGGAGCTGTTTTTT
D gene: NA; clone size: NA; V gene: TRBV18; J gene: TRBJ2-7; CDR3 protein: CASSPKGWPYGQYF; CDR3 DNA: TGTGCCAGCTCACCAAAGGGGTGGCCTTACGGGCAGTACTTC
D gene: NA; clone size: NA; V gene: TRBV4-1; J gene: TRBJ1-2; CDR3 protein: CASMGGRRGYTF; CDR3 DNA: TGCGCCAGCATGGGAGGGCGCCGTGGCTACACCTTC
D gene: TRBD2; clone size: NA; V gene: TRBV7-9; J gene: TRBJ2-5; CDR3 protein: CASSVRGGQETQYF; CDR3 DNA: TGTGCCAGCAGCGTTCGGGGGGGACAAGAGACCCAGTACTTC
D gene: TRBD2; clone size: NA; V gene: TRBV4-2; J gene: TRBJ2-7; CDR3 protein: CASSRGLADAQGEQYF; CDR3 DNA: TGTGCCAGCAGCCGGGGACTAGCGGACGCCCAGGGAGAGCAGTACTTC
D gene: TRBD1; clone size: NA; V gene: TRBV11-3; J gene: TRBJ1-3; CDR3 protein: CASSLGLMTGGSLSGNTIYF; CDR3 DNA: TGTGCCAGCAGCTTAGGACTAATGACAGGGGGAAGTCTCTCTGGAAACACCATATATTTT
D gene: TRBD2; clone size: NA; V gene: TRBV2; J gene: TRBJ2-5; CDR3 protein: CASRSSSGGIQETQYF; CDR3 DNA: TGTGCCAGCAGGTCTTCCAGCGGGGGGATACAAGAGACCCAGTACTTC
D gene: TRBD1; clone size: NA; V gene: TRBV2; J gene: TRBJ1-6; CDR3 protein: CASRKGQGDSPLHF; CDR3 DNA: TGTGCCAGCAGGAAGGGACAGGGGGATTCACCCCTCCACTTT
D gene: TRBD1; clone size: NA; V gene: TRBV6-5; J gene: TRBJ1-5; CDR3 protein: CASSTGTGNQPQHF; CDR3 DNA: TGTGCCAGCAGTACTGGGACAGGTAATCAGCCCCAGCATTTT
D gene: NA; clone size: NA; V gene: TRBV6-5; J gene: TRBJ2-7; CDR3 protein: CASSYPGWEQYF; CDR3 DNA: TGTGCCAGCAGTTATCCAGGCTGGGAGCAGTACTTC
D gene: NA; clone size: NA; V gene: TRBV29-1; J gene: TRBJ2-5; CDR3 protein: CSVEGQQETQYF; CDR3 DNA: TGCAGCGTTGAAGGACAGCAAGAGACCCAGTACTTC